These 26 T cell receptor beta chains were all obtained from the same sample, sequenced in a study of cytotoxic CD8 clonotypes in ibrutinib-treated CLL. Libraries were prepared by immunoSEQ multiplex PCR; TCRdb keeps only in-frame clonotypes and omits some of them. The repertoire includes tens of thousands of clones, less than 95% of them detected once, and approximately 3.1% sits in the top ten. Sequencing was performed on PBMCs, taken after 12 months of ibrutinib treatment. The receptors here all came from a human donor with chronic lymphocytic leukemia.

On this clone: This sample also contains other DNA sequences that code for the same CDR3. The V gene is TRBV5-1, the J gene TRBJ2-7; no definite D call. CDR3 size: 12 residues. CDR1 and CDR2 (germline): SGHRS, YFSETQ. Trimming pared 1 base from V and 4 bases from J, leaving 6 bases between. In nucleotides, the CDR3 is TGCGCCAGCAGCTTGTCAAGTTACGAGCAGTACTTC. This gives the protein CASSLSSYEQYF.

The rearrangement uses TRBV19 and TRBJ2-7; 10 positions agree with TRBD2. The germline gives CDR1 LNHDA, CDR2 SQIVND (reference sequence). The CDR3 is 15 residues long. The trim removed 9 bases at V and 5 bases at J, leaving 13 bases unmatched. CDR3 residues: CASEREGRDSHEQYF. The CDR3 DNA is TGTGCCAGCGAGCGGGAGGGCCGGGATAGCCACGAGCAGTACTTC. Supplemented by reference TRBV19 and TRBJ2-7, the full variable domain reads DGGITQSPKYLFRKEGQNVTLSCEQNLNHDAMYWYRQDPGQGLRLIYYSQIVNDFQKGDIAEGYSVSREKKESFPLTVTSAQKNPTAFYLCASEREGRDSHEQYFGPGTRLTVT.

J is TRBJ2-2 and V is TRBV7-2, with unresolved D. Per the germline V gene, CDR1 is SGHTA and CDR2 is FQGNSA. V dropped 5 bases and J dropped 7 bases, with 11 bases sitting between them. The CDR3 has 13 amino acids. CDR3 DNA: TGTGCCAGCAGCCCACAACCCGGCGGGGAGCTGTTTTTT. Its translation is CASSPQPGGELFF.

V gene TRBV4-1 combines with J gene TRBJ2-7, with D maybe TRBD1 (5 bases). CDR3 size: 13 residues. Trimming left V 0 bases short and J 4 bases short, with 7 bases between. The germline V gene encodes CDR1 MGHRA and CDR2 YSYEKL. The CDR3 nucleotides are TGCGCCAGCAGCCAAGACAGGGATTACGAGCAGTACTTC. The encoded protein is CASSQDRDYEQYF.

This chain joins TRBV6-6 and TRBJ1-5; 9 bases line up with TRBD1. The CDR3 loop spans 16 amino acids. Trimming removed 5 bases from V and 7 bases from J; junction bases left unmatched: 12. The V gene's germline CDR1 is MNHNY and CDR2 SVGAGI (reference sequence). The chain's CDR3 is CASSPGQGSGEQPQHF. CDR3 nucleotide sequence: TGTGCCAGCAGTCCGGGACAGGGCTCAGGTGAGCAGCCCCAGCATTTT.

This clone was seen a single time. This rearrangement joins TRBV18 to TRBJ1-3; 9 positions agree with TRBD1. Germline loops: CDR1 KGHSH, CDR2 LQKENI. The CDR3 consists of 17 residues. Germline trimming cut 3 bases from V and 0 bases from J; bases unmatched to any gene: 6. CDR3 amino acids: CASSPPGGQGSGNTIYF. Written as DNA, the CDR3 is TGTGCCAGCTCACCCCCAGGGGGACAGGGCTCTGGAAACACCATATATTTT.

The chain has TRBV5-1 and TRBJ2-7, with 7 positions matching TRBD1. V lost 5 bases, J lost 1 base, and 6 bases stayed unmatched. In germline, CDR1 is SGHRS, CDR2 YFSETQ. The CDR3 is 14 residues long. DNA of the CDR3: TGCGCCAGCAGTGTGAGACAGGGATCCTACGAGCAGTACTTC. This encodes CASSVRQGSYEQYF.

The chain recombines TRBV7-3 with TRBJ1-2; 11 bases align to TRBD1. V shed 2 bases and J 0 bases; nucleotides not matched to a gene: 5. Per the germline V gene, CDR1 is SGHTA and CDR2 is FQGTGA. This CDR3 region has 17 residues. DNA of the CDR3: TGTGCCAGCAGCTTAGCCGGGACAGGGGGTCCTAACTATGGCTACACCTTC. It encodes CASSLAGTGGPNYGYTF.

This chain joins TRBV11-2 and TRBJ2-1; TRBD2 matches at 11 bases. CDR1 SGHAT and CDR2 FQNNGV come from the germline V gene. V dropped 4 bases and J dropped 0; count of bases not matched to a gene: 2. This CDR3 has 16 amino acids. As DNA, the CDR3 is TGTGCCAGCAGCTATACTAGCGGGAGCTCCTACAATGAGCAGTTCTTC. Amino acids: CASSYTSGSSYNEQFF.

The chain joins TRBV19 to TRBJ2-3, with D perhaps matching TRBD2 (5 bases). This CDR3 is built from 15 residues. Germline CDR1 LNHDA, CDR2 SQIVND (reference sequence). The V and J ends lost 7 bases and 3 bases respectively, with 17 bases between them. DNA for the CDR3: TGTGCCAGTAAGGAGCAGACCCCGGGAACAGATACGCAGTATTTT. This sequence encodes CASKEQTPGTDTQYF. The full variable domain, completed using reference TRBV19 and TRBJ2-3, is DGGITQSPKYLFRKEGQNVTLSCEQNLNHDAMYWYRQDPGQGLRLIYYSQIVNDFQKGDIAEGYSVSREKKESFPLTVTSAQKNPTAFYLCASKEQTPGTDTQYFGPGTRLTVL.

DNA of the CDR3: TGTGCCTGGAGTCTCGGGCGGGGAGACACCGGGGAGCTGTTTTTT. Its protein product is CAWSLGRGDTGELFF. The chain employs TRBV30 and TRBJ2-2, with a possible D match to TRBD2 (6 bases). The CDR3 contains 15 residues. Looked up from germline, CDR1 is GTSNPN and CDR2 is SVGIG (reference sequence). Trimming took 2 bases from V and 3 from J, leaving 13 bases between them.

This clone was detected only once. The rearrangement joins TRBV29-1 to TRBJ1-2, with unresolved D. CDR1 is SQVTM and CDR2 is ANQGSEA in the germline V gene. The V end lost 3 bases, the J end lost 7 bases, and 12 bases lay between the germline ends. The CDR3 runs 12 residues. CDR3 in amino acids: CSVDVGVSGYTF. The DNA of the CDR3 is TGCAGCGTTGATGTTGGGGTATCTGGCTACACCTTC.

The rearrangement joins TRBV6-1 to TRBJ2-2; no clear D gene. This CDR3 comprises 15 residues. The ends were cut back, 8 bases at V and 7 bases at J, with 20 bases in the middle. CDR1 and CDR2 from the germline V gene are MNHNS and SASEGT. The CDR3 loop reads CASHILRLPDGELFF. The DNA for the CDR3 is TGTGCCAGCCATATCCTAAGGCTGCCCGACGGGGAGCTGTTTTTT.

This clone turned up a few times. This chain uses TRBV14 with TRBJ2-7; 15 bases line up with TRBD2. The CDR3 runs to 21 residues. Germline trimming cut 0 bases from V and 3 bases from J; bases unmatched to any gene: 15. Germline assignment: CDR1 SGHDN and CDR2 FVKESK. The CDR3 here is CASSQDRTSGRAYDGFYEQYF. The CDR3, as DNA: TGTGCCAGCAGCCAAGATCGGACTAGCGGGAGGGCCTATGATGGTTTCTACGAGCAGTACTTC.

The genes are TRBV30 and TRBJ1-3, with a weak D call TRBD1 (6 bases). Per germline, CDR1 GTSNPN and CDR2 SVGIG (reference sequence). CDR3 length equals 14 residues. V was shortened by 0 bases and J by 6 bases, with 12 bases between the two germline ends. The CDR3 sequence is CAWSVRGGENTIYF. CDR3 nucleotide sequence: TGTGCCTGGAGTGTCCGAGGGGGAGAAAACACCATATATTTT.

The chain joins TRBV2 to TRBJ1-2; TRBD1 is a possible D gene (5 bases). The germline gives CDR1 SNHLY, CDR2 FYNNEI. Trimming shortened V by 4 bases and J by 8 bases, and 5 bases separated the two germline ends. The CDR3 runs 10 residues. CDR3 loop: CASSGGGYTF. The DNA for the CDR3 is TGTGCCAGCAGTGGGGGCGGCTACACCTTC. The whole variable domain, remainder taken from reference TRBV2 and TRBJ1-2, is EPEVTQTPSHQVTQMGQEVILRCVPISNHLYFYWYRQILGQKVEFLVSFYNNEISEKSEIFDDQFSVERPDGSNFTLKIRSTKLEDSAMYFCASSGGGYTFGSGTRLTVV.

Remarks on this clone: Different DNA sequences within this sample yield the same CDR3. V gene TRBV5-1 combines with J gene TRBJ2-7; D is unresolved. V was shortened by 0 bases and J by 2 bases, with 6 bases between the two germline ends. This CDR3 is 13 amino acids long. CDR1 and CDR2 (germline): SGHRS, YFSETQ. The CDR3 sequence is CASSLAGTYEQYF. CDR3 bases: TGCGCCAGCAGCTTGGCCGGTACCTACGAGCAGTACTTC.

This chain links TRBV4-1 with TRBJ2-7; weak D call: TRBD1 (6 bases). Germline V gives CDR1 MGHRA, CDR2 YSYEKL. Trimming shortened V by 1 base and J by 3 bases, and 19 bases separated the two germline ends. This CDR3 has 17 amino acids. The CDR3 region has the DNA TGCGCCAGCAGCCAAGGGGGACAATCCCAAAGACTCTACGAGCAGTACTTC. Translated, it gives CASSQGGQSQRLYEQYF.

The chain links TRBV5-1 to TRBJ1-2, with a weak D call TRBD1 (6 bases). CDR3 length: 13 residues. Trimming removed 2 bases at V and 4 bases at J, with 9 bases between. Germline CDR1 and CDR2: SGHRS and YFSETQ. CDR3 bases: TGCGCCAGCAGCTTACAGGGAGTCTATGGCTACACCTTC. Translated, it gives CASSLQGVYGYTF. Filled out from reference TRBV5-1 and TRBJ1-2, the complete variable domain reads KAGVTQTPRYLIKTRGQQVTLSCSPISGHRSVSWYQQTPGQGLQFLFEYFSETQRNKGNFPGRFSGRQFSNSRSEMNVSTLELGDSALYLCASSLQGVYGYTFGSGTRLTVV.

In its sample, this clone was seen a few times. The chain carries TRBV15 and TRBJ2-7; D is perhaps TRBD2 (6 bases). This CDR3 has 16 amino acids. V lost 3 bases and J lost 3, with 18 bases in between. The V gene's germline CDR1 is LNHNV and CDR2 YYDKDF (reference sequence). CDR3 loop: CATSRMGGEGVYEQYF. The CDR3 DNA is TGTGCCACCAGCAGGATGGGCGGGGAAGGGGTCTACGAGCAGTACTTC.

The chain combines TRBV6-5 with TRBJ1-1; perhaps TRBD1 as D (6 bases). The germline gives CDR1 MNHEY, CDR2 SVGAGI. V was trimmed by 6 bases and J by 1 base, leaving 15 bases between them. The CDR3 totals 15 residues. In nucleotides, the CDR3 is TGTGCCAGCAGCCTCACGGGACAAGGGAACACTGAAGCTTTCTTT. It translates to CASSLTGQGNTEAFF.

CDR3 amino acids: CASSRDRVNYGYTF. The CDR3 nucleotides read TGTGCCAGCAGCCGGGACAGGGTTAACTATGGCTACACCTTC. V usage is TRBV27 and J usage is TRBJ1-2; TRBD1 agrees at 9 bases. The trim removed 6 bases at V and 1 base at J, leaving 3 bases unmatched. The CDR3 consists of 14 residues. CDR1 is MNHEY and CDR2 is SMNVEV in the germline V gene (reference sequence).

The genes are TRBV5-4 and TRBJ1-2; 12 bases agree with TRBD1. Trimming at V came to 4 bases and at J to 0 bases, leaving 4 bases not matched to a gene. Germline CDR1 is SGHNT and CDR2 is YYREEE (reference sequence). The CDR3 has 16 amino acids. The CDR3: CASSLRDRGPNYGYTF. CDR3 coding DNA: TGTGCCAGCAGCCTCCGGGACAGGGGGCCTAACTATGGCTACACCTTC.

The J gene is TRBJ1-5, the V gene TRBV2, with D unresolved. This CDR3 has 13 amino acids. CDR1 and CDR2 from the germline V gene are SNHLY and FYNNEI. The V end lost 7 bases, the J end lost 0 bases, and 7 bases lay between the germline ends. The CDR3 spells CASTGYSNQPQHF. For the CDR3, the DNA is TGTGCCAGCACCGGATATAGCAATCAGCCCCAGCATTTT.

V and J are TRBV11-3 and TRBJ2-7; the D gene is possibly TRBD1 (6 bases). With 7 bases removed from V and 4 bases from J, the gap between germline ends came to 20 bases. CDR3 length equals 15 residues. From germline, CDR1 is SGHNT and CDR2 YENEEA. Here the CDR3 reads CASTRRGHRAYEQYF. The CDR3 DNA sequence: TGTGCCAGCACTCGGAGAGGGCACAGGGCTTACGAGCAGTACTTC.

This sequence joins TRBV10-2 and TRBJ2-5; TRBD1 is a possible D gene (6 bases). The CDR3 is 14 residues long. V gave up 7 bases and J gave up 1 base, with 13 bases separating them. Germline V gene lookup returns CDR1 WSHSY and CDR2 SAAADI. The CDR3 nucleotides are TGCGCCAGCAACCCCGGACAGTTCCAAGAGACCCAGTACTTC. Protein sequence: CASNPGQFQETQYF.